This T cell receptor beta chain was captured by sequencing in a study of T cells after yellow fever vaccination. The CDR3 has 16 amino acids. The V end lost 4 bases, the J end lost 4 bases, and 20 bases lay between the germline ends. From germline, CDR1 is SNHLY and CDR2 FYNNEI. A word on this clonotype: Its antigen is not known.

Study conclusions and caveats: Post-booster repertoires again held most primary-vaccination clones (just under 97% CD4, 88% CD8).

The study made its TCR cDNA through 5'RACE template switching. That step introduced a universal primer site along with UMIs. Each CDR3 protein is one row after TCRdb ran MiXCR on the 5' RACE reads. The repertoire includes about 340,000 distinct CDR3 sequences, 8% to 10% of them detected once, and approximately 18% sits in the top ten. The sequences come from PBMCs, collected on the day of the first yellow fever vaccination. The J gene is TRBJ2-7, the V gene TRBV2; D is ambiguous. This receptor was taken from a man aged 18 to 35 who received the YFV17D yellow fever vaccine. The CDR3 protein is CASSGTLSGPLYEQYF. CDR3 in DNA: TGTGCCAGCAGTGGCACACTTTCTGGACCTCTATACGAGCAGTACTTC.